These T cell receptor beta chains were read from a single sample in a study of response to subunit inactivated influenza vaccine. MiXCR, applied by TCRdb to the RT-PCR reads, yields one record per CDR3 protein. The repertoire has around 470,000 distinct CDR3 sequences, roughly 7.9% of them found once; the top ten carry roughly 14%. This material consisted of PBMCs from blood, taken around 25 months after vaccination. The receptors here all came from a man between 45 and 75 years old who received an inactivated influenza vaccine. Each CDR3 is given with its conserved first and last residue. A D gene is named only where the DNA matches it firmly. For some rows the clone size is stated as once, few or many, or as a class when expanded; others skip it.

d_gene,v_gene,abundance,j_gene,CDR3nt,CDR3aa
.,TRBV7-2,.,TRBJ2-7,TGTGCCAGCAGCTTGTTTGGAACAGGACCCTACGAGCAGTACTTC,CASSLFGTGPYEQYF
TRBD1,TRBV11-1,.,TRBJ2-1,TGTGCCAGCAGCGGGTTAGGACAGGGTTTTGCTTTATTCGGCCCCAAGCAGTTCTTC,CASSGLGQGFALFGPKQFF
.,TRBV12-3/TRBV12-4,.,TRBJ2-2,.,CASSSSDRGRVGELFF
TRBD1,TRBV29-1,.,TRBJ1-1,TGCAGCGGCGACCGGGACAGGGGTTTTACTGAAGCTTTCTTT,CSGDRDRGFTEAFF
TRBD2,TRBV3-1,.,TRBJ2-5,TGTGCCAGCAGCCAGGTCTTGACGGGGGGAGGGGAGACCCAGTACTTC,CASSQVLTGGGETQYF
TRBD2,TRBV5-8,.,TRBJ2-2,TGTGCCAGCAGCTTCGGGGGGACGGTTAACACCGGGGAGCTGTTTTTT,CASSFGGTVNTGELFF
.,TRBV10-3,few,TRBJ2-1,TGTGCCATCAGCGCCGGCAGGGAGAAGTACAATGAGCAGTTCTTC,CAISAGREKYNEQFF
TRBD1,TRBV5-1,few,TRBJ1-1,TGCGCCAGCAGCCCGGACAGGGTTTCGAACACTGAAGCTTTCTTT,CASSPDRVSNTEAFF
.,TRBV20-1,.,TRBJ2-7,TGCAGTGCAAGAAGTGAGGGGGACGGGGGCACCTACTACGAGCAGTACTTC,CSARSEGDGGTYYEQYF
.,TRBV7-8,many,TRBJ2-2,TGTGCCAGCAGGGTTCCCTTAACCGGGGAGCTGTTTTTT,CASRVPLTGELFF
.,TRBV15,.,TRBJ2-7,TGTGCCACCAGCAGGGGGGGTGGGTACAGGTCCTACGAGCAGTACTTC,CATSRGGGYRSYEQYF
TRBD2,TRBV9,.,TRBJ2-7,TGTGCCAGCAGCGTAGCGCCCGGGAGGGAGCAGTACTTC,CASSVAPGREQYF
.,TRBV12-3/TRBV12-4,.,TRBJ1-1,TGTGCCAGCAGACGCGCCTCGAATCGCGCTGAAGCTTTCTTT,CASRRASNRAEAFF
TRBD2,TRBV7-9,many,TRBJ2-3,TGTGCCAGCAGCTTCTCCCCGGGAGGTTTCACAGATACGCAGTATTTT,CASSFSPGGFTDTQYF
.,TRBV5-1,.,TRBJ1-6,TGCGCCAGCAGCCTACAGGGCCCTATTCGAGGCTCACCCCTCCACTTT,CASSLQGPIRGSPLHF
TRBD1,TRBV6-2/TRBV6-3,.,TRBJ2-3,TGTGCCAGCAGAGAGGACAGGGTCACAGATACGCAGTATTTT,CASREDRVTDTQYF
TRBD1,TRBV12-3/TRBV12-4,few,TRBJ2-5,TGTGCCAGCAGTTTAAGTCCTGGACAGGGACACTTC,CASSLSPGQGHF
TRBD1,TRBV7-6,.,TRBJ2-6,TGTGCCAGCAGCCCGCGACAGGGGGCGAGGGGGGCCAACGTCCTGACTTTC,CASSPRQGARGANVLTF
.,TRBV7-9,.,TRBJ1-4,TGTGCCAGCACCGGGGGGTTTTATAGTGAAAAACTGTTTTTT,CASTGGFYSEKLFF
.,TRBV10-3,.,TRBJ1-1,TGTGCCATCAGTGAGTCGACAGATGAAGCTTTCTTT,CAISESTDEAFF
.,TRBV12-3/TRBV12-4,.,TRBJ2-7,TGTGCCAGCAGTTTAAGGCAGGGTACCCCCTACGAGCAGTACTTC,CASSLRQGTPYEQYF
TRBD2,TRBV7-6,few,TRBJ2-1,TGTGCCAGCAGCTTAGGAGTTAGCGGGGGGGATTCCTACAATGAGCAGTTCTTC,CASSLGVSGGDSYNEQFF
TRBD1,TRBV15,many,TRBJ2-5,TGTGCCACCAGCCGGGACAGGGAAGAGACCCAGTACTTC,CATSRDREETQYF
TRBD2,TRBV3-1,few,TRBJ2-7,TGTGCCAGCAGCCAAGATGGGCTAGCGGGATTTGGCGAGCAGTACTTC,CASSQDGLAGFGEQYF
.,TRBV14,.,TRBJ1-2,TGTGCCAGCAGCCAAGGTCTGGGATCCTATGGCTACACCTTC,CASSQGLGSYGYTF
TRBD2,TRBV7-8,.,TRBJ2-1,TGTGCCAGCAGCTCCCCACGGACTAGCTTGACGAGCTCCTACAATGAGCAGTTCTTC,CASSSPRTSLTSSYNEQFF
.,TRBV6-1,.,TRBJ2-7,TGTGCCAGCAGTGAAGCGCCTAGGAGCTCCTACGAGCAGTACTTC,CASSEAPRSSYEQYF
.,TRBV4-3,many,TRBJ2-3,TGCGCCAGCAGCCAGTTAGACCGAACAGACACAGATACGCAGTATTTT,CASSQLDRTDTDTQYF
.,TRBV30,many,TRBJ2-1,TGTGCCTGGACCCCTCCAGGGGCCTTGGATGAGCAGTTCTTC,CAWTPPGALDEQFF
TRBD1,TRBV7-8,few,TRBJ1-5,TGTGCCAGCAGCTTAGCGCTTGGACAGGGTAATCAGCCCCAGCATTTT,CASSLALGQGNQPQHF
.,TRBV7-2,few,TRBJ2-1,TGTGCCAGCAGCTTAGTAGCCACGACCCGCAATGAGCAGTTCTTC,CASSLVATTRNEQFF
.,TRBV28,few,TRBJ1-5,TGTGCCAGCAGCCCAGCCAATCAGCCCCAGCATTTT,CASSPANQPQHF
.,TRBV6-5,many,TRBJ2-7,TGTGCCAGCAGTTACTCGATGCTCTCAGGGAGCGGCGAGCAGTACTTC,CASSYSMLSGSGEQYF
.,TRBV12-3/TRBV12-4,.,TRBJ1-2,TGTGCCAGCAGGGAAGGGACATCCTATGGCTACACCTTC,CASREGTSYGYTF
.,TRBV4-2,few,TRBJ1-6,TGTGCCAGCAGCCAAGGCTCTAGGTCAAATTCACCCCTCCACTTT,CASSQGSRSNSPLHF
.,TRBV6-1,.,TRBJ2-5,TGTGCCAGCTCCTTAGGGCGCCTCAAGACCCAGTACTTC,CASSLGRLKTQYF
.,TRBV20-1,.,TRBJ1-5,TGCAGTGCTAGAGATCTTCAGGGGTGGCAGCCCCAGCATTTT,CSARDLQGWQPQHF
TRBD2,TRBV7-2,few,TRBJ2-7,TGTGCCAGCAGCCCCCAGACTAGCGGGAGTATCTACGAGCAGTACTTC,CASSPQTSGSIYEQYF
TRBD1,TRBV24-1,.,TRBJ2-2,TGTGCCACCAGTGACCCCGGGACAGGGAACACCGGGGAGCTGTTTTTT,CATSDPGTGNTGELFF
.,TRBV12-3/TRBV12-4,.,TRBJ1-6,TGTGCCAGCCCCATTACGGCCGGGGGCAATCATTCACCCCTCCACTTT,CASPITAGGNHSPLHF
.,TRBV4-2,many,TRBJ2-1,TGTGCCAGCAGCCAAGGTCAGGCAAGGGAGCAGTTCTTC,CASSQGQAREQFF
.,TRBV7-7,.,TRBJ2-7,TGTGCTAGCAGCTTCTCCACCACCTCCGAGCAGTACTTC,CASSFSTTSEQYF
.,TRBV7-2,few,TRBJ2-3,TGTGCCAGCAGTAACACCCGCGGAGGCACAGATACGCAGTATTTT,CASSNTRGGTDTQYF
TRBD2,TRBV3-1,few,TRBJ2-1,TGTGCCAGCAGCCCTAGCGGGGCGATTGAGCAGTTCTTC,CASSPSGAIEQFF
.,TRBV20-1,few,TRBJ2-7,TGCAGTGCCGAACCCCGGCCCACCGTGTTC,CSAEPRPTVF
TRBD2,TRBV7-2,few,TRBJ2-3,TGTGCCAGCAGCTCTCATAGCGGGACAGATACGCAGTATTTT,CASSSHSGTDTQYF
TRBD1,TRBV28,.,TRBJ2-7,TGTGCCAGCAGTTGGGCCCTTTGGACAGGGCAGGGCTCCTACGAGCAGTACTTC,CASSWALWTGQGSYEQYF
TRBD1,TRBV29-1,few,TRBJ2-7,TGCAGCGTTGAGGACAGGACCTACGAGCAGTACTTC,CSVEDRTYEQYF
TRBD2,TRBV12-3/TRBV12-4,.,TRBJ2-1,TGTGCCAGCAGTTTATTGGGGGGAGGGCGGAATGAGCAGTTCTTC,CASSLLGGGRNEQFF
.,TRBV25-1,few,TRBJ1-1,TGTGCCAGCAGTGCTCAGGGGTCGGGTACTGAAGCTTTCTTT,CASSAQGSGTEAFF
.,TRBV6-1,.,TRBJ1-2,TGTGCCAGCAGTCCCGGGACGGATTACTATGGCTACACCTTC,CASSPGTDYYGYTF
.,TRBV7-9,few,TRBJ2-1,TGTGCCAGCAGCTTAGCGAGCGATGAGCAGTTCTTC,CASSLASDEQFF
.,TRBV24-1,many,TRBJ2-3,TGTGCCACCGCCTCCACCGGGACTACAGATACGCAGTATTTT,CATASTGTTDTQYF
.,TRBV24-1,few,TRBJ2-1,TGTGCCACCAGAAACACAGGTTACAATGAGCAGTTCTTC,CATRNTGYNEQFF